This TCR beta chain was documented in a study of memory CD4+ T cells and cytomegalovirus serostatus. The wider study: Of the healthy Belgian adults, eight or nine were CMV seropositive and approximately 24 seronegative.

To note about this clone: Its specificity is not known.

Single viable CD3+CD4+CD8-CD45RO+ cells were sorted as the memory CD4+ T cells. Serostatus was set by detecting CMV pp150, pp28, p38, p52 IgG. In the original analysis: After removing out-of-frame reads, over 2 million distinct TCRbeta sequences remained. Generated by immunoSEQ multiplex PCR, the TCRdb table keeps only in-frame clones and is missing some. V and J calls and clone size are copied from that table; D and trimming were computed from the DNA. Of 85,000 to 100,000 clones listed, 80% are singletons. Overall study results and limits: CD4+ memory repertoires contained about two fifths of the roughly 160 reported CMV TCRbeta sequences.

Input material: memory CD4+ T cells from blood. The origin of this receptor is an adult in good health and CMV-seropositive.

The CDR3 sequence: CASSFPDTGELFF. CDR3 DNA sequence: TGCGCCAGCAGCTTCCCGGACACCGGGGAGCTGTTTTTT. This chain links TRBV5-1 with TRBJ2-2; no clear D. Trimming took 2 bases from V and 3 from J, leaving 5 bases between them. The germline V gene has CDR1 SGHRS and CDR2 YFSETQ. CDR3 length: 13 residues.